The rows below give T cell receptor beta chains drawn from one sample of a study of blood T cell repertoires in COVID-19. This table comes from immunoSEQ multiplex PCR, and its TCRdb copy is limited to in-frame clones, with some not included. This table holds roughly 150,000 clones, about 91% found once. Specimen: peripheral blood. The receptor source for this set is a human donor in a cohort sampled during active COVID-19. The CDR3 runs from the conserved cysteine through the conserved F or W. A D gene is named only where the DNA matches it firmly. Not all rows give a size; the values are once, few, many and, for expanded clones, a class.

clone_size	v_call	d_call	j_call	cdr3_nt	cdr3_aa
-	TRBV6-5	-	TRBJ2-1	TGTGCCAGCACCCCGAGGCTAGCTGTCGATGAGCAGTTCTTC	CASTPRLAVDEQFF
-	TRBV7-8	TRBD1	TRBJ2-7	TGTGCCAGCAGCTCTCCGGGACAGCCCTACGAGCAGTACTTC	CASSSPGQPYEQYF
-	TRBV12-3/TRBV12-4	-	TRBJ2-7	TGTGCCAGCAGTTTTTCCCGTGAGCAGTACTTC	CASSFSREQYF
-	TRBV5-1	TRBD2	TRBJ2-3	TGCGCCAGCAGCTCGGGACTAGCGGGGGGGCCGTATGACACAGATACGCAGTATTTT	CASSSGLAGGPYDTDTQYF
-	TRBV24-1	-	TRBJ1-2	TGTGCCACCAGTGATTCGCAGGCCAGGTACTATGGCTACACCTTC	CATSDSQARYYGYTF
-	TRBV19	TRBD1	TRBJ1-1	TGTGCCAGTAGTATCGGGGGACAGGGCACTGAAGCTTTCTTT	CASSIGGQGTEAFF
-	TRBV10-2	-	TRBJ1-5	TGCGCCAGCAGGAGGCGTGTAAATCAGCCCCAGCATTTT	CASRRRVNQPQHF
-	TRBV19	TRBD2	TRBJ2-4	TGTGCCAGTAGTGTCCGGGACTATAACATTCAGTACTTC	CASSVRDYNIQYF
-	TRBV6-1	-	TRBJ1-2	TGTGCCAGCAGTGAAGGGTCGTGGGCCCGAAACTATGGCTACACCTTC	CASSEGSWARNYGYTF
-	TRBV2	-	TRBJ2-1	TGTGCCAGCAGTAGGTGGGGGCGGAATGAGCAGTTCTTC	CASSRWGRNEQFF
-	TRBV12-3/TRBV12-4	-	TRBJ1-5	TGTGCCAGCAGTTCCGGCAATCAGCCCCAGCATTTT	CASSSGNQPQHF
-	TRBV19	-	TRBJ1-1	TGTGCCAGTAGTATAGATACACTGGAGAAGTGGTACGCTGAAGCTTTCTTT	CASSIDTLEKWYAEAFF
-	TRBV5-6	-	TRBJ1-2	TGTGCCAGCAGCTTGGGCGTGGAGGCTAACTATGGCTACACCTTC	CASSLGVEANYGYTF
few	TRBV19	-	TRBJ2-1	TGTGCCAGTAGAGATCCGGGTTCCTACAATGAGCAGTTCTTC	CASRDPGSYNEQFF
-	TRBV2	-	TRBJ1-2	TGTGCCAGCGGGGAGGGGAGCTATGGCTACACCTTC	CASGEGSYGYTF
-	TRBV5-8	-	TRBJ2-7	TGTGCCAGCAGCCCTCGACAGAGCTCCTACGAGCAGTACTTC	CASSPRQSSYEQYF
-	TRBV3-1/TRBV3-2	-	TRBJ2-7	TGTGCCAGCAGCCCCGGTGGTTACGAGCAGTACTTC	CASSPGGYEQYF
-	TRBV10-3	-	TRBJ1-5	TGTGCCACAAAAACAGGAGATAGCAATCAGCCCCAGCATTTT	CATKTGDSNQPQHF
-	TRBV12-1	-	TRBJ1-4	TGTGCCAGCAGCTTTGAGGGCAGGGGGACTGAAAAACTGTTTTTT	CASSFEGRGTEKLFF
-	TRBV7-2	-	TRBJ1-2	TGTGCCAGCACCCAGAGGTCGGGTAATGGCTACACCTTC	CASTQRSGNGYTF
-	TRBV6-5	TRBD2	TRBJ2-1	TGTGCCAGCAGTTACACCACTAGCGGAACCTACAATGAGCAGTTCTTC	CASSYTTSGTYNEQFF
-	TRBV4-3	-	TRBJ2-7	TGCGCCAGCAGCCAAGACTCCCGGGGGTTGTTGAGATACGAGCAGTACTTC	CASSQDSRGLLRYEQYF
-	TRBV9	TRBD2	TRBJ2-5	TGTGCCAGCAGCAGGACTAGCGGGGAGGAGACCCAGTACTTC	CASSRTSGEETQYF
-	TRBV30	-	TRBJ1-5	TGTGCCTGGAGTGCAGGGAGCAATCAGCCCCAGCATTTT	CAWSAGSNQPQHF
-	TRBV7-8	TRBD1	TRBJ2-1	TGTGCCAGCAGCCACCGGGACAGGGCCTACAATGAGCAGTTCTTC	CASSHRDRAYNEQFF
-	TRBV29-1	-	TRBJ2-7	TGCAGCGTTGAAGGGGGCCTCCCTCCCTACGAGCAGTACTTC	CSVEGGLPPYEQYF
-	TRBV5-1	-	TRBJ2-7	TGCGCCAGCAGCTTGACTAGTGACAGGAACGAGCAGTACTTC	CASSLTSDRNEQYF